These 2 T cell receptor beta chains were sequenced from one sample in a study of cytomegalovirus exposure and HLA in healthy donors (dated by TCRdb to about 2017). The library was generated by the immunoSEQ multiplex PCR assay. For the multiplex PCR, a mixture combining 60 forward primers for TCR Vbeta segments and 13 reverse primers for TCR Jbeta segments was used. In TCRdb, the immuneACCESS table is reduced to in-frame sequences with V and J assigned. These tables do not hold every clone; where another copy was compared, an unresolved V gene accounts for under half, and the others remain unexplained. The sample table lists around 130,000 clones, 80% to 90% of them with a count of one. Of the sample, 5.9% falls within the top ten clones. Sequencing used PBMCs. The receptors stem from a woman aged 40 to 49 in good health and CMV-seropositive.

The V gene is TRBV10-3, the J gene TRBJ2-3; 12 positions agree with TRBD2. The CDR3 is made up of 16 amino acids. From germline, CDR1 is ENHRY and CDR2 SYGVKD. Trimming took 3 bases from V and 5 from J; bases not matched to a gene: 6. The CDR3 sequence is CAISEPSGRVGDTQYF. CDR3 coding DNA: TGTGCCATCAGTGAACCTAGCGGGAGGGTGGGAGATACGCAGTATTTT.

V gene TRBV25-1 combines with J gene TRBJ1-1, with D maybe TRBD1 (5 bases). Trimming took off 7 bases at V and 3 bases at J, with 18 bases between the two ends. Germline assignment: CDR1 MGHDK and CDR2 SYGVNS. This CDR3 region has 15 residues. The CDR3 region is CASKGWGRPHTEAFF. CDR3 nucleotides: TGTGCCAGCAAGGGTTGGGGCAGGCCACACACTGAAGCTTTCTTT.